This T cell receptor (beta chain) was sequenced in a study of T cell changes during pregnancy in multiple sclerosis. Looked up from germline, CDR1 is LGHNA and CDR2 is YNFKEQ. This CDR3 is built from 14 residues. V was shortened by 2 bases and J by 1 base, with 8 bases between the two germline ends. TCRdb keeps only in-frame clones here, not all; method: immunoSEQ multiplex PCR. The table records some 97,000 clones, more than 80% of them present only once. This material consisted of peripheral blood, taken in the second trimester of pregnancy. This sequence joins TRBV4-2 and TRBJ1-1, with D uncertain. The origin of this receptor is a female donor with multiple sclerosis, enrolled in a pregnancy study. CDR3 region: CASSQTGGNTEAFF. CDR3 DNA sequence: TGTGCCAGCAGCCAAACTGGCGGGAACACTGAAGCTTTCTTT.